This TCR beta chain was identified in a study of blood T cell repertoires in COVID-19. The V and J ends lost 3 bases and 3 bases, in that order; junction bases with no gene match: 3. The CDR3 contains 15 residues. Per the germline V gene, CDR1 is KGHSH and CDR2 is LQKENI. Some clones are missing from TCRdb's copy, which holds only in-frame ones; the method was immunoSEQ multiplex PCR. This table has roughly 100,000 clones, over 65% appearing once. This receptor was taken from a human donor in a cohort sampled during active COVID-19. This rearrangement joins TRBV18 to TRBJ2-3; TRBD2 matches 10 bases. The specimen was peripheral blood. The CDR3 loop is CASSPPGLATDTQYF. The CDR3 DNA follows: TGTGCCAGCTCACCCCCGGGACTAGCGACAGATACGCAGTATTTT.